This T cell receptor (beta chain) was obtained from a study of PD-L1 blockade in urothelial cancer. Study background: Blood gave a median 141,255 T cells. Study results and limitations: Pretreatment TCR clonality in blood, when below the median, was predictive of better survival.

This CDR3 is 15 amino acids long. Germline CDR1 and CDR2: SGDLS and YYNGEE. The V end lost 3 bases, the J end lost 5 bases, and 17 bases lay between the germline ends. On this clone: The antigen remains undetermined.

Some clones are missing from TCRdb's copy, which holds only in-frame ones; the method was immunoSEQ multiplex PCR. The repertoire has approximately 46,000 clones, 70% to 85% of them found once; the top ten carry around 2.5%. All patients handed over anywhere from 1 to 8 samples, pretreatment and on-treatment. Sample: PBMCs, taken around atezolizumab (anti-PD-L1) treatment. The source of this sequence is a man between 65 and 85 years old with urothelial cancer. The rearrangement uses TRBV9 and TRBJ2-5; maybe TRBD2 (5 bases). CDR3 nucleotides: TGTGCCAGCAGCGCCGCGGGCCTCGGGCGGGAGACCCAGTACTTC. Its translation: CASSAAGLGRETQYF.